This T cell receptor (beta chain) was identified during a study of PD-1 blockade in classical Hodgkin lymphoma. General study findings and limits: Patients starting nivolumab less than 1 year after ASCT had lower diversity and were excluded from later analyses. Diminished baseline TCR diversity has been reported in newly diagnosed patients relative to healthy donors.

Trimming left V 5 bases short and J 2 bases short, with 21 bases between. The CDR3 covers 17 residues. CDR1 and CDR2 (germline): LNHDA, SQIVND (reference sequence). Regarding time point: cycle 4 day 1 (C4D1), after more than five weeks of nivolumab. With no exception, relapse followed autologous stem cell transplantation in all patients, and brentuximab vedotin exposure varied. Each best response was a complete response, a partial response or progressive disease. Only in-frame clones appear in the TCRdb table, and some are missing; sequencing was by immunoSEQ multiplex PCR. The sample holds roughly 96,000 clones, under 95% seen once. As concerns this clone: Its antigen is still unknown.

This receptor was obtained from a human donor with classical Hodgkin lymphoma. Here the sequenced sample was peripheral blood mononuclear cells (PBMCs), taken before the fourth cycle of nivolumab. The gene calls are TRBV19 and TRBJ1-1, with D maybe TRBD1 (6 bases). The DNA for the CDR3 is TGTGCCAGTAGTCCCCTCCAGGGAAGGGGGAGAAACACTGAAGCTTTCTTT. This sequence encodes CASSPLQGRGRNTEAFF.